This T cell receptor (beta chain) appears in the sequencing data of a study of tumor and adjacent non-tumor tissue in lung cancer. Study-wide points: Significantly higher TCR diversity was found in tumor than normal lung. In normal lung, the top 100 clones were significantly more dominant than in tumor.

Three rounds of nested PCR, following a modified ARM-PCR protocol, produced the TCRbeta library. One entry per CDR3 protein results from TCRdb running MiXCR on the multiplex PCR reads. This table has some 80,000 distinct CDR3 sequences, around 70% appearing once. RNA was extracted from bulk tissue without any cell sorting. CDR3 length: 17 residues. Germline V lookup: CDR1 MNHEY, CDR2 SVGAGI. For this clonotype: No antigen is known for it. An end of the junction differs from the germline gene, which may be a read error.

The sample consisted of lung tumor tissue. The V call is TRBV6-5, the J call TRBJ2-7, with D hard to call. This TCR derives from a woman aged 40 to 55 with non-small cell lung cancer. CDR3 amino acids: CASIYTGQKGFGYEQYF. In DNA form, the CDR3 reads TGTGCCAGCATTTACACGGGCCAGAAAGGGTTCGGATACGAGCAGTACTTC.